This TCR beta chain was obtained from a study of T cells after posttransplantation cyclophosphamide. Study-level points and caveats: Later post-transplant blood repertoires were often dominated by donor CD8+ memory clones. Skin or GI-infiltrating T cells shared few TRB sequences with blood.

Clones were sequenced by immunoSEQ multiplex PCR, and TCRdb holds only the in-frame ones, with some missing. The data hold around 43,000 clones, with around nine tenths observed a single time. V lost 4 bases, J lost 0 bases, and 9 bases stayed unmatched. This CDR3 contains 17 residues. About this clone: Its target is not known.

The sample taken for sequencing was PBMCs. The genes are TRBV23-1 and TRBJ1-5; 7 bases are shared with TRBD1. TRBV23-1 is an ORF for which the function is uncertain. This clonotype was obtained from a woman aged 50 to 65 in good health and a related stem cell transplant donor. The CDR3 nucleotides are TGCGCCAGCAGTCCGTACAGGGGTCGGGGTAGCAATCAGCCCCAGCATTTT. It translates to CASSPYRGRGSNQPQHF.